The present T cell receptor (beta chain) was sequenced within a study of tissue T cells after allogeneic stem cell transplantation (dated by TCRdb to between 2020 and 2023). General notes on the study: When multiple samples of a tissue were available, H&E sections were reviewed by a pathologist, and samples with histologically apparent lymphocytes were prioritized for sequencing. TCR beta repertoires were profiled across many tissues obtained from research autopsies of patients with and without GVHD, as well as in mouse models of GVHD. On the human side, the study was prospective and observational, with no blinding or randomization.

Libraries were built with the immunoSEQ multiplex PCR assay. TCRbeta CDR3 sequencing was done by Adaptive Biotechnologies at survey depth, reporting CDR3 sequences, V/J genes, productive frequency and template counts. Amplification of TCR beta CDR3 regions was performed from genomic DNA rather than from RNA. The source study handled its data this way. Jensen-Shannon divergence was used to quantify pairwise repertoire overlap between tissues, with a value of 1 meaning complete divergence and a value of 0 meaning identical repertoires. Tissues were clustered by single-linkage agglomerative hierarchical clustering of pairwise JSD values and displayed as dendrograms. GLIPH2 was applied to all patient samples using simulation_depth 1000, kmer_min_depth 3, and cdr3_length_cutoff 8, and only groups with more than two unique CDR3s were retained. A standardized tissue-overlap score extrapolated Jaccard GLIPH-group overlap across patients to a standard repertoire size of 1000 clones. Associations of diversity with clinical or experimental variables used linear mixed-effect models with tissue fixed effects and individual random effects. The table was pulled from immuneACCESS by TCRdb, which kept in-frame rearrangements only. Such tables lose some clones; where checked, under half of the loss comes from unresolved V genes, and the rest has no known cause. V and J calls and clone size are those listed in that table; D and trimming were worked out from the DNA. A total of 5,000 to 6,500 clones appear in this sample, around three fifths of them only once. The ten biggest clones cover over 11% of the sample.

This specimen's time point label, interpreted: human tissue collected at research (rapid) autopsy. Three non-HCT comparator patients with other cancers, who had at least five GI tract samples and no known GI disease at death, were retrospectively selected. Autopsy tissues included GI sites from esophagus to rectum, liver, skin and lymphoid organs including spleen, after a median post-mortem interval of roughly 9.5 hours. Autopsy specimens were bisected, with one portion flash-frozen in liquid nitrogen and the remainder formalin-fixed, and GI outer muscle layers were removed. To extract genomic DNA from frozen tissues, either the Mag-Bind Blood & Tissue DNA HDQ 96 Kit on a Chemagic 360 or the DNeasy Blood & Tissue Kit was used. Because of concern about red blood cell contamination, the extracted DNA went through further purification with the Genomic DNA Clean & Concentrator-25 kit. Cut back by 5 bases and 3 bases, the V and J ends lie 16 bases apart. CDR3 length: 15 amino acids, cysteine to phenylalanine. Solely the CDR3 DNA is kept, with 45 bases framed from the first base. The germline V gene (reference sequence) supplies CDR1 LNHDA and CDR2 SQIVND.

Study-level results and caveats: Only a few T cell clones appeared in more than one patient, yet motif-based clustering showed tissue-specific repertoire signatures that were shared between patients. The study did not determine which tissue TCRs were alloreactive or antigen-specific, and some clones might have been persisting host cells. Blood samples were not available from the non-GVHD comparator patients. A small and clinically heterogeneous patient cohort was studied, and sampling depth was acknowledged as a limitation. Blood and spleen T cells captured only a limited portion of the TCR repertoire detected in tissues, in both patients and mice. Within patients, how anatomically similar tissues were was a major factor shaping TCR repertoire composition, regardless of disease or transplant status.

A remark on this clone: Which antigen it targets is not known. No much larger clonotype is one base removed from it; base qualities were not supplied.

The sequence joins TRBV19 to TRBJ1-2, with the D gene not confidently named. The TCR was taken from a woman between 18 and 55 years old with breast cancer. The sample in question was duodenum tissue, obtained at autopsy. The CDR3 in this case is CASSLGSTPYYGYTF. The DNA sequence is TGTGCCAGTAGTTTGGGGTCTACACCCTACTATGGCTACACCTTC.